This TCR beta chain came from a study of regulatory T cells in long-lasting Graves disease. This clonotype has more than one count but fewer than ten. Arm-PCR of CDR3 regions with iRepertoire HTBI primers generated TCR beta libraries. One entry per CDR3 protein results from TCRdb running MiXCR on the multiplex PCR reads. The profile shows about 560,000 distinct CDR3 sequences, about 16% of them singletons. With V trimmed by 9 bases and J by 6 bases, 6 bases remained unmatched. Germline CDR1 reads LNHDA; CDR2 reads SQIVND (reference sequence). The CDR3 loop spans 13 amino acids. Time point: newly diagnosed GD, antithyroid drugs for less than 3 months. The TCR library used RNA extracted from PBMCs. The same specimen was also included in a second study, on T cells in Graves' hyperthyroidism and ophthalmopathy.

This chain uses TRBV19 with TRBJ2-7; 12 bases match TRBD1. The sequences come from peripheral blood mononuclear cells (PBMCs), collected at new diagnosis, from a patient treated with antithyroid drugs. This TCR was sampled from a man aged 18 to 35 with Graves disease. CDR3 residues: CASRDRGLREQYF. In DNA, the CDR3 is TGTGCCAGCCGGGACAGGGGGCTTCGCGAGCAGTACTTC.